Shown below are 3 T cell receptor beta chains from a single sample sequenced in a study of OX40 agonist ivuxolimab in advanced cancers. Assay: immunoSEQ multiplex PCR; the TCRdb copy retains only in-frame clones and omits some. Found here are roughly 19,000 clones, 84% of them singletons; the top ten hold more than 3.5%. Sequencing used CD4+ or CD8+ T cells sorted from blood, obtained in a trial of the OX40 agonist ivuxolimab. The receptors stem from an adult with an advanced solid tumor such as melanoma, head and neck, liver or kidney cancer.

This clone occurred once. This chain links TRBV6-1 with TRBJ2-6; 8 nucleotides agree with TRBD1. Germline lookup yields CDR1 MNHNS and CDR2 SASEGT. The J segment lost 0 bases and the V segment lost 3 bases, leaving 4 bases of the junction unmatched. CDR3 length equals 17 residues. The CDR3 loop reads CASSEDRAISGANVLTF. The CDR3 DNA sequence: TGTGCCAGCAGTGAGGACAGGGCAATCTCTGGGGCCAACGTCCTGACTTTC.

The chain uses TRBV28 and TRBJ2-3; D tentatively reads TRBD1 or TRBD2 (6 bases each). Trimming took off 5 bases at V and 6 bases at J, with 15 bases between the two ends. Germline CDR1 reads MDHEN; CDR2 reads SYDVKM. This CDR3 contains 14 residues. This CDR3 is CASSPRLGGDTQYF. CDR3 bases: TGTGCCAGCAGTCCTCGACTAGGGGGGGATACGCAGTATTTT.

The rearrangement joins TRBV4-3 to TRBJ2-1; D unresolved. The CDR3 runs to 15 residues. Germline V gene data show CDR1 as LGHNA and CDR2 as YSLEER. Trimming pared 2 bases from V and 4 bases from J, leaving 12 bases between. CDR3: CASSQPGDGYNEQFF. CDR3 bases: TGCGCCAGCAGCCAACCTGGAGACGGGTACAATGAGCAGTTCTTC.